This T cell receptor (beta chain) is drawn from a study of T cell responses to AZD1222 COVID-19 vaccine. General study points: Compared with day 0, the breadth and depth of the Spike-specific TCR repertoire rose significantly after two doses of AZD1222.

About this clone itself: Its matching antigen is unknown.

Clones were sequenced by immunoSEQ multiplex PCR, and TCRdb holds only the in-frame ones, with some missing. The sample yields some 130,000 clones, approximately 85% seen once. The V end lost 4 bases, the J end lost 4 bases, and 9 bases lay between the germline ends. Per the germline V gene, CDR1 is SGHNT and CDR2 is YYREEE (reference sequence). The CDR3 has 12 amino acids. Some second doses came at about 4 weeks and others at about 12 weeks; these were pooled. The chain uses TRBV5-4 and TRBJ2-7, with D unresolved. The receptor was derived from an adult who received the AZD1222 COVID-19 vaccine. Here the sequenced sample was peripheral blood, taken 28 days after the second AZD1222 dose. Here the CDR3 reads CASSPNGYEQYF. The CDR3, as DNA: TGTGCCAGCAGCCCTAACGGTTACGAGCAGTACTTC.